The entry below gives a single T cell receptor beta chain sequence along with its context. This specimen comes from a study of identical twins. Using its own MiXCR run on the 5' RACE reads, TCRdb lists one record per CDR3 protein. The table lists approximately 600,000 distinct CDR3 sequences, approximately 10% of them singletons. The trim removed 0 bases at V and 1 base at J, leaving 6 bases unmatched. The CDR3 consists of 15 residues. CDR1 DFQATT and CDR2 SNEGSKA come from the germline V gene (reference sequence). These data also formed part of another study, on yellow fever vaccine responses in identical twins. That work contributes: After vaccination, twins' T cell response reportedly seemed partly convergent, partly personalized.

This receptor was obtained from a woman younger than 30 in good health. V is TRBV20-1 and J is TRBJ2-7; 7 bases fit TRBD2. Sequenced sample: PBMCs. CDR3 sequence (DNA): TGCAGTGCTAGAGATCCCGGGGGGACTTCCTACGAGCAGTACTTC. Amino acids: CSARDPGGTSYEQYF.